This TCR beta chain appears in the sequencing data of a study of regulatory T cells in long-lasting Graves disease. Study-wide results and limits: Peripheral blood was the sole material, not thyroid tissue.

Regarding this clonotype: Its matching antigen is unknown.

Unmatched junction bases numbered 10, after V lost 5 bases and J lost 3 bases. CDR3 length equals 15 residues. Germline CDR1 reads PRHDT; CDR2 reads FYEKMQ (reference sequence). Construction of the TCR beta libraries employed iRepertoire HTBI primers in conjunction with Arm-PCR of CDR3 regions. TCRdb re-called the multiplex PCR reads with MiXCR, one entry per CDR3 protein. Altogether 370,000 or so distinct CDR3 sequences are present, about a sixth being singletons, with the ten largest covering 20% to 25%. Time point reported: newly diagnosed GD, antithyroid drugs for less than 3 months. Generation of the TCR library employed RNA extracted from PBMCs. Graves' disease diagnoses used American Thyroid Association guidelines. This sample was shared with a second study, whose subject was T cells in Graves' hyperthyroidism and ophthalmopathy.

The V and J genes are TRBV13 and TRBJ2-7, with 7 bases that match TRBD2. Specimen: peripheral blood mononuclear cells (PBMCs), collected at new diagnosis, from a patient treated with antithyroid drugs. This TCR was recovered from a woman in her late teens or twenties with Graves disease. The CDR3 is CASSPGVAGYYEQYF. CDR3 coding DNA: TGTGCCAGCAGCCCCGGGGTAGCGGGTTACTACGAGCAGTACTTC.